Here is one TCR beta chain with its context. Its target is unknown. The CDR3 has 15 amino acids. V dropped 4 bases and J dropped 0 bases, with 12 bases sitting between them. Germline-derived CDR1 and CDR2 are MNHEY and SMNVEV (reference sequence). This sample is part of a study of CD8+CD57+ T cells in acquired aplastic anemia. Study at large: Sorted CD4+ and CD8+ cells gave a mean 3.2 ug DNA, range about 0.19 to 27.4 ug. Study-wide points: Patients and controls turned out to have 25 to 30 CD8+ CDR3 sequences in common. Researchers reported that CD8+ Simpson's diversity was not significantly different in patients versus controls.

TCR beta VDJ and CDR3 profiling used genomic DNA as template. TCRdb called the reads again in MiXCR, with one record for every CDR3 protein. Of 150,000 to 200,000 distinct CDR3 sequences listed, 50% to 75% are singletons. The TCR comes from a human donor in good health. Material for sequencing was sorted CD4+, CD8+, or CD8+CD57+ T cells (not recorded which) from PBMCs. The V call is TRBV27, the J call TRBJ2-5; D not certain. In nucleotides, the CDR3 is TGTGCCAGCAGTTCTACCGGGCATTACCAAGAGACCCAGTACTTC. Translation gives CASSSTGHYQETQYF.